This T cell receptor beta chain is drawn from a study of blood T cell repertoires in COVID-19. Using immunoSEQ multiplex PCR, the repertoire was profiled, and TCRdb retains in-frame clones only, with some absent. The repertoire has just over 200,000 clones, about nine tenths of them found once; the top ten carry 5.5% to 7%. With 3 bases clipped from V and 5 bases from J, the junction kept 7 bases outside the gene matches. Germline CDR1 reads LNHNV; CDR2 reads YYDKDF (reference sequence). This CDR3 has 16 residues. This receptor was taken from an elderly man with acute or convalescent COVID-19. Sequences were obtained from peripheral blood. The rearrangement uses TRBV15 and TRBJ2-5; 12 bases line up with TRBD1. The chain's CDR3 is CATSRGDRGLGETQYF. CDR3 sequence (DNA): TGTGCCACCAGCAGGGGGGACAGGGGGCTAGGGGAGACCCAGTACTTC.